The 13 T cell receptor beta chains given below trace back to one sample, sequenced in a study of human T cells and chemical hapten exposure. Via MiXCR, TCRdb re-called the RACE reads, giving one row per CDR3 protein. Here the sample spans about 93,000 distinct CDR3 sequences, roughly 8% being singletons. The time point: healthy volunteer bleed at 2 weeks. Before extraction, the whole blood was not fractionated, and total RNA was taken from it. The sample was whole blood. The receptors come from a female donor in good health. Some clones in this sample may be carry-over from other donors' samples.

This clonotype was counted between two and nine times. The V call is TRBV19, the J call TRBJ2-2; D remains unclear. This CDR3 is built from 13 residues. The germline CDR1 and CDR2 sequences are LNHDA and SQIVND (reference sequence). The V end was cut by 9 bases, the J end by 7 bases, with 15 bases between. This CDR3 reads CASGVPANGELFF. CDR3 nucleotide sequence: TGTGCCAGCGGAGTCCCAGCGAACGGGGAGCTGTTTTTT.

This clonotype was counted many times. The CDR3 spells CASSLVPPRDYPGPSEQYF. As DNA, the CDR3 is TGCGCCAGCAGCTTGGTTCCACCCCGGGACTACCCAGGTCCCTCTGAGCAGTACTTC. The chain employs TRBV5-1 and TRBJ2-7, with TRBD2 matching over 7 bases. After removal of 0 bases from V and 7 bases from J, the junction contained 22 bases not matched to a gene. The CDR3 has 19 residues. Germline V gene sequence: CDR1 SGHRS, CDR2 YFSETQ.

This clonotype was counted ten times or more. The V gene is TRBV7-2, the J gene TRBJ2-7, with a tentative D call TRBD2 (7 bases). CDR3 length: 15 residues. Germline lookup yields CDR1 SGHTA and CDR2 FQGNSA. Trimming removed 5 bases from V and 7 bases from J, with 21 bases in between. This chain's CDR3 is CASSVKGAGAREQYF. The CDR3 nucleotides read TGTGCCAGCAGCGTGAAAGGGGCGGGGGCCCGGGAGCAGTACTTC.

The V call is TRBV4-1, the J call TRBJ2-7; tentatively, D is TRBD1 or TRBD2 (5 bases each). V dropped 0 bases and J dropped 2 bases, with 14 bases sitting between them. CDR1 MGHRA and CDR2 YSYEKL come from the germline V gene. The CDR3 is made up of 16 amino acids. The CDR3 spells CASSQEMRGWTYEQYF. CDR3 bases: TGCGCCAGCAGCCAAGAGATGAGGGGATGGACCTACGAGCAGTACTTC.

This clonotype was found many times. CDR3 DNA sequence: TGCAGTGCTAGAGTGGCAGGGGGCATGGCTTTCTTT. It is translated as CSARVAGGMAFF. This chain joins TRBV20-1 and TRBJ1-1; TRBD1 agrees at 8 bases. This CDR3 is 12 amino acids long. With 1 base clipped from V and 11 bases from J, the junction kept 6 bases outside the gene matches. The V gene's germline CDR1 is DFQATT and CDR2 SNEGSKA (reference sequence).

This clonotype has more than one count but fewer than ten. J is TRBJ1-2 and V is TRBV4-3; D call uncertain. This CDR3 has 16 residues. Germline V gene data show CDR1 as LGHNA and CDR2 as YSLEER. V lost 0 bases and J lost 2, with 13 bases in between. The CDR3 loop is CASSQDLEGGNYGYTF. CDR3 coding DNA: TGCGCCAGCAGCCAAGATTTGGAAGGAGGGAACTATGGCTACACCTTC.

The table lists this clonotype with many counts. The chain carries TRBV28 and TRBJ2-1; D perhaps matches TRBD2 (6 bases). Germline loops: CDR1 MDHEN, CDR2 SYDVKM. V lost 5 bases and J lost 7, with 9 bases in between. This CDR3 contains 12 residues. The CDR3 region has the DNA TGTGCCAGCAGTGCTCGGGGGAATGAGCAGTTCTTC. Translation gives CASSARGNEQFF.

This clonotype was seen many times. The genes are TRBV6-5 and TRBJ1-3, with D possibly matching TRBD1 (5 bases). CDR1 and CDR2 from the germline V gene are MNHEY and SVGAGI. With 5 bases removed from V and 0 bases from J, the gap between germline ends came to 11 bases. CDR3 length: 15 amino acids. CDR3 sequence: CASSQRGNSGNTIYF. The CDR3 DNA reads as TGTGCCAGCAGTCAGCGGGGGAACTCTGGAAACACCATATATTTT.

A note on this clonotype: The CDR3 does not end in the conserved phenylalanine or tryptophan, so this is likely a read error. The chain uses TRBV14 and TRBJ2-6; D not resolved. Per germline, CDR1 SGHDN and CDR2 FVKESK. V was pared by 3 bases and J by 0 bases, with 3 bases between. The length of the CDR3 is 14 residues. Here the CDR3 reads CASSHFSGANVLTY. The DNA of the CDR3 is TGTGCCAGCAGCCACTTCTCTGGGGCCAACGTCCTGACTTAC.

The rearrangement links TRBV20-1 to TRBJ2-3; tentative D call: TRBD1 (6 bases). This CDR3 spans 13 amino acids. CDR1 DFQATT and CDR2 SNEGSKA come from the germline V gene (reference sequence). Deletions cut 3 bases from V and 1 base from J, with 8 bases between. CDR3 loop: CSARDRRTDTQYF. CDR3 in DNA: TGCAGTGCTAGGGACAGACGCACAGATACGCAGTATTTT.

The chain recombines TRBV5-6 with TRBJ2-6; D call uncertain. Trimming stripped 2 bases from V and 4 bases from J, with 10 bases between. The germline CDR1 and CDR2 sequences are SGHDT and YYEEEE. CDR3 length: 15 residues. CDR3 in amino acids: CASSLIQTGANVLTF. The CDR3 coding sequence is TGTGCCAGCAGCTTAATACAGACCGGGGCCAACGTCCTGACTTTC.

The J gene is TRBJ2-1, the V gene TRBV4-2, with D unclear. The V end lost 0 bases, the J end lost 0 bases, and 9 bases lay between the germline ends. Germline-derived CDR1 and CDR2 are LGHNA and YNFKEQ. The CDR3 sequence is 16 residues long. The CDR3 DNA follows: TGTGCCAGCAGCCAAGATGCACACCGCTCCTACAATGAGCAGTTCTTC. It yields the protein CASSQDAHRSYNEQFF.

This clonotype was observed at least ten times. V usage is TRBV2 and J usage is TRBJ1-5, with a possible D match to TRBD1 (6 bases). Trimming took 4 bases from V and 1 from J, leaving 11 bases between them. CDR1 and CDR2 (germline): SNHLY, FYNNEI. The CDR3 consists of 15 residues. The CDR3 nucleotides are TGTGCCAGCAGTGTGGGACAACTGAGCAATCAGCCCCAGCATTTT. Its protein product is CASSVGQLSNQPQHF.